This T cell receptor beta chain derives from a study of T-cell reconstitution after alpha-beta-depleted transplantation in children. The study's findings and limits: In patients about two months after transplant, alpha-beta T cells reportedly arose from several hundred expanded graft clones. T-cell numbers and diversity, one year after transplant, stemmed largely from T cells that were newly produced. Surviving recipient T cells and thymic progenitors underlay high day-60 TCRbeta diversity in some patients.

Researchers prepared the TCRbeta library using unique molecular identifiers, the study reports. MiXCR was run by TCRdb on the PCR reads, yielding one entry per CDR3 protein. The data show about 900,000 distinct CDR3 sequences, roughly 29% seen once. V lost 7 bases to trimming and J lost 3 bases; unmatched junction nucleotides: 11. CDR3 length: 15 residues. Germline assignment: CDR1 SGHTA and CDR2 FQGNSA. Worth noting for this clonotype: Its target is unknown.

The chain links TRBV7-2 to TRBJ2-7; 8 bases are a match to TRBD1. This receptor was obtained from a boy in the first two years of life who had a stem cell transplant for SCID, so the T cells may come from the graft donor. The specimen comprised PBMCs, mostly from graft donor cells, sampled 360 days after TCRalphabeta/CD19-depleted stem cell transplant. The CDR3 loop is CASTISWGTGYEQYF. The CDR3 DNA reads as TGTGCCAGCACAATCTCCTGGGGGACAGGCTACGAGCAGTACTTC. Combining the CDR3 with reference TRBV7-2 and TRBJ2-7 gives the whole variable domain GAGVSQSPSNKVTEKGKDVELRCDPISGHTALYWYRQSLGQGLEFLIYFQGNSAPDKSGLPSDRFSAERTGGSVSTLTIQRTQQEDSAVYLCASTISWGTGYEQYFGPGTRLTVT.